The 16 T cell receptor beta chains below were found in one sample sequenced in a study of beta chain features in type 1 diabetes. The study, taken as a whole, reports: For Type 1 diabetes patients, all four CD4+ subsets carried TCRB CDR3s that were moderately but significantly shorter.

Investigators reverse transcribed all isolated RNA, so they sequenced expressed TCRB transcripts. Clones were read by immunoSEQ multiplex PCR, and TCRdb kept only the in-frame ones, dropping some. The table shows 680,000 or so clones, with about an eighth occurring only once. No antigen has been identified for these receptors. The sequenced sample was naive CD4+ T cells from blood. These receptor sequences come from a man in his late teens or twenties with type 1 diabetes.

This chain links TRBV7-8 with TRBJ2-1; 7 positions match TRBD2. The CDR3 is 15 amino acids. Looked up from germline, CDR1 is SGHVS and CDR2 is FQNEAQ. V dropped 3 bases and J dropped 0; count of bases not matched to a gene: 2. The CDR3 region has the DNA TGTGCCAGCAGCTTCAGCGGGGCCTCCTACAATGAGCAGTTCTTC. It specifies CASSFSGASYNEQFF.

This chain connects TRBV9 to TRBJ2-1; 10 bases fit TRBD2. Trimming removed 0 bases from V and 9 bases from J; junction bases left unmatched: 6. The CDR3 is 15 residues long. From germline, CDR1 is SGDLS and CDR2 YYNGEE. The CDR3: CASSVVASGGGEQFF. DNA of the CDR3: TGTGCCAGCAGCGTAGTAGCTAGCGGGGGAGGTGAGCAGTTCTTC.

This clone was found a few times. This chain connects TRBV5-1 to TRBJ2-1; 7 bases align to TRBD1. The germline V gene encodes CDR1 SGHRS and CDR2 YFSETQ. V lost 1 base and J lost 6; bases outside the gene matches: 13. The CDR3 is 17 residues long. The CDR3 is CASSLLLTDRLINEQFF. The CDR3 region has the DNA TGCGCCAGCAGCTTGCTACTTACGGACAGGCTAATCAATGAGCAGTTCTTC.

This clone appeared a few times. The rearrangement links TRBV7-9 to TRBJ1-1, with unresolved D. V lost 8 bases and J 1 base, leaving 14 bases between the germline ends. The CDR3 has 14 residues. CDR1 is SEHNR, CDR2 FQNEAQ, per germline (reference sequence). The CDR3 DNA sequence: TGTGCCAGCGGCCACTCCCTCAGGAACACTGAAGCTTTCTTT. Its translation is CASGHSLRNTEAFF.

The chain has TRBV2 and TRBJ1-1; no clear D gene. V lost 4 bases and J 0 bases, leaving 15 bases between the germline ends. CDR1 and CDR2 from the germline V gene are SNHLY and FYNNEI. The CDR3 extends over 16 amino acids. Here the CDR3 DNA reads TGTGCCAGCAGTGCGGTCTTGGCAGTCATGAACACTGAAGCTTTCTTT. Translating gives CASSAVLAVMNTEAFF.

In this sample, this clone turned up a few times. The chain carries TRBV27 and TRBJ2-7; maybe TRBD1 (5 bases). Germline V gene data show CDR1 as MNHEY and CDR2 as SMNVEV (reference sequence). Trimming took 2 bases from V and 2 from J, leaving 16 bases between them. The CDR3 runs 16 residues. Here the CDR3 reads CASSLGRSQVPYEQYF. CDR3 nucleotide sequence: TGTGCCAGCAGTTTAGGCCGATCACAGGTCCCCTACGAGCAGTACTTC.

This clone was picked up a small number of times. The chain couples TRBV28 to TRBJ1-5; no firm D call. This CDR3 contains 14 residues. Looked up from germline, CDR1 is MDHEN and CDR2 is SYDVKM. V lost 3 bases and J 2 bases, leaving 8 bases between the germline ends. CDR3 loop: CASSFGRGNQPQHF. The CDR3 DNA is TGTGCCAGCAGTTTTGGGAGGGGCAATCAGCCCCAGCATTTT.

This clone was seen only a few times. This chain links TRBV30 with TRBJ2-3; the D is unclear. Germline CDR1 GTSNPN, CDR2 SVGIG (reference sequence). Trimming left V 0 bases short and J 0 bases short, with 10 bases between. The CDR3 totals 15 residues. CDR3 sequence: CAWSVSATSTDTQYF. The CDR3, as DNA: TGTGCCTGGAGTGTGTCAGCAACTAGCACAGATACGCAGTATTTT.

This clone was seen a handful of times. The chain joins TRBV5-4 to TRBJ1-6; no definite D call. Per germline, CDR1 SGHNT and CDR2 YYREEE (reference sequence). The ends were cut back, 4 bases at V and 6 bases at J, with 17 bases in the middle. This CDR3 region has 16 residues. CDR3 in amino acids: CASSTGGGIPNSPLHF. For the CDR3, the DNA is TGTGCCAGCAGCACCGGAGGCGGGATACCTAATTCACCCCTCCACTTT.

About this clone: Within the sample, other DNA sequences also encode this same CDR3. V and J are TRBV28 and TRBJ1-2, with 10 bases matching TRBD1. CDR3 length: 13 residues. Germline V gene data show CDR1 as MDHEN and CDR2 as SYDVKM. V lost 4 bases and J lost 6; bases outside the gene matches: 2. The CDR3 DNA follows: TGTGCCAGCAGTTCGGACAGGGGGAATGGCTACACCTTC. This sequence encodes CASSSDRGNGYTF.

The V gene is TRBV10-3, the J gene TRBJ1-2; possibly TRBD1 for D (5 bases). The V gene's germline CDR1 is ENHRY and CDR2 SYGVKD. This CDR3 spans 13 amino acids. Trimming took 6 bases from V and 8 from J, leaving 16 bases between them. The chain's CDR3 is CAIRRDSNLGYTF. Here the CDR3 DNA reads TGTGCCATCAGGCGGGACTCCAACTTGGGCTACACCTTC.

This clone was counted a few times. V usage is TRBV15 and J usage is TRBJ1-6; D uncertain. This CDR3 comprises 13 residues. Deletions cut 5 bases from V and 7 bases from J, with 9 bases between. Germline lookup yields CDR1 LNHNV and CDR2 YYDKDF (reference sequence). CDR3 DNA sequence: TGTGCCACCAGCCGGGGAGTCAATTCACCCCTCCACTTT. Translating it yields CATSRGVNSPLHF. The full variable domain, completed using reference TRBV15 and TRBJ1-6, is DAMVIQNPRYQVTQFGKPVTLSCSQTLNHNVMYWYQQKSSQAPKLLFHYYDKDFNNEADTPDNFQSRRPNTSFCFLDIRSPGLGDTAMYLCATSRGVNSPLHFGNGTRLTVT.

This clone was observed a few times. CDR3 in DNA: TGTGCTAGTGGTTCTAGCGGGGGGGTCAATGAGCAGTTCTTC. Amino acid sequence: CASGSSGGVNEQFF. The chain carries TRBV12-5 and TRBJ2-1, with 12 bases identical to TRBD2. With V trimmed by 4 bases and J by 6 bases, 1 base remained unmatched. The germline CDR1 and CDR2 sequences are LGHNT and FRNRAP. The CDR3 runs 14 residues.

This clone has a handful of counts. The rearrangement links TRBV5-1 to TRBJ2-5, with 13 positions matching TRBD2. Per the germline V gene, CDR1 is SGHRS and CDR2 is YFSETQ. With 4 bases clipped from V and 1 base from J, the junction kept 7 bases outside the gene matches. The CDR3 runs to 17 residues. Here the CDR3 reads CASSPSGTSGAQETQYF. DNA for the CDR3: TGCGCCAGCAGCCCTTCCGGGACTAGCGGGGCCCAAGAGACCCAGTACTTC.

The chain carries TRBV18 and TRBJ2-1, with 13 bases matching TRBD2. Germline V CDR1 and CDR2: KGHSH, LQKENI. Germline trimming cut 5 bases from V and 3 bases from J; bases unmatched to any gene: 1. The CDR3 consists of 15 residues. The chain's CDR3 is CASSRTSGGYNEQFF. The CDR3, as DNA: TGTGCCAGCTCAAGGACTAGCGGGGGCTACAATGAGCAGTTCTTC.

This clone was picked up a small number of times. This rearrangement joins TRBV7-9 to TRBJ1-4, with D unresolved. Germline V gene lookup returns CDR1 SEHNR and CDR2 FQNEAQ (reference sequence). The CDR3 runs to 13 residues. V lost 5 bases and J lost 0, with 4 bases in between. The CDR3: CASSPATNEKLFF. As DNA, the CDR3 is TGTGCCAGCAGCCCGGCAACTAATGAAAAACTGTTTTTT.